One sample yielded the 25 T cell receptor beta chains listed below, sequenced in a study of T cell changes during pregnancy in multiple sclerosis. Repertoires were generated with immunoSEQ multiplex PCR, while TCRdb's copy carries only in-frame clones and drops some. The data hold about 50,000 clones, with around 92% observed a single time. The sequencing here drew on CD8+ T cells from peripheral blood mononuclear cells, taken after pregnancy. These receptor sequences come from a female donor with multiple sclerosis, enrolled in a pregnancy study.

The chain employs TRBV15 and TRBJ2-1; 7 bases map to TRBD2. The CDR3 spans 17 residues. Trimming cost V 2 bases and J 8 bases; bases outside gene matches: 15. Germline V gene lookup returns CDR1 LNHNV and CDR2 YYDKDF (reference sequence). CDR3 in amino acids: CATSRRFSGQSGDEQFF. The DNA for the CDR3 is TGTGCCACCAGCAGAAGATTTAGCGGGCAATCCGGCGATGAGCAGTTCTTC.

The gene calls are TRBV7-6 and TRBJ1-1, with D possibly TRBD1 on 6 matching bases. The CDR3 contains 13 residues. Germline V gene sequence: CDR1 SGHVS, CDR2 FNYEAQ. Trimming removed 5 bases at V and 2 bases at J, with 9 bases between. The DNA for the CDR3 is TGTGCCAGCAGCGAGGGACAAAACACTGAAGCTTTCTTT. Its translation is CASSEGQNTEAFF.

The CDR3, as DNA: TGTGCCAGCGGCCACAATGAGCAGTTCTTC. This codes for CASGHNEQFF. V usage is TRBV13 and J usage is TRBJ2-1; D ambiguous. This CDR3 comprises 10 residues. CDR1 and CDR2 from the germline V gene are PRHDT and FYEKMQ (reference sequence). Deletions cut 8 bases from V and 5 bases from J, with 4 bases between.

Details on this clone: One end of the junction is discordant with germline, which a read error may explain. The rearrangement joins TRBV5-6 to TRBJ1-4, with D unresolved. In germline, CDR1 is SGHDT, CDR2 YYEEEE. CDR3 length equals 16 residues. CDR3 region: CASSLYTGWETEQLFF. CDR3 DNA sequence: TGTGCCAGCAGCTTGTACACGGGTTGGGAGACTGAACAACTGTTTTTT.

The chain combines TRBV11-3 with TRBJ2-1, with TRBD2 as a possible D gene (6 bases). The germline gives CDR1 SGHNT, CDR2 YENEEA. The CDR3 runs 15 residues. V was shortened by 5 bases and J by 0 bases, with 11 bases between the two germline ends. The DNA of the CDR3 is TGTGCCAGCAGCGGAGGGGAATTCTCCTACAATGAGCAGTTCTTC. It specifies CASSGGEFSYNEQFF.

The chain combines TRBV6-1 with TRBJ2-1, with TRBD1 identical over 8 bases. Germline CDR1 is MNHNS and CDR2 is SASEGT. V trimming: 2 bases; J trimming: 4 bases; junction bases outside the gene matches: 4. The CDR3 sequence is 15 residues long. CDR3 sequence: CASSEFDRGYNEQFF. CDR3 coding DNA: TGTGCCAGCAGTGAATTTGACAGGGGATACAATGAGCAGTTCTTC.

This chain joins TRBV10-2 and TRBJ2-7; perhaps TRBD1 as D (7 bases). The CDR3 runs 14 residues. Germline V CDR1 and CDR2: WSHSY, SAAADI. Deletions cut 4 bases from V and 4 bases from J, with 14 bases between. In DNA form, the CDR3 reads TGCGCCAGCAGTGGAGAGGGGGCGGGATACGAGCAGTACTTC. Protein: CASSGEGAGYEQYF.

This chain uses TRBV14 with TRBJ2-7, with 11 bases fitting TRBD1. CDR1 and CDR2 from the germline V gene are SGHDN and FVKESK. Trimming at V came to 0 bases and at J to 0 bases, leaving 25 bases not matched to a gene. The CDR3 runs 24 residues. DNA of the CDR3: TGTGCCAGCAGCCAAGAGGGGGGCGGGACAGGGGGTAACAGGGTAAAACCCCACTCCTACGAGCAGTACTTC. Residues: CASSQEGGGTGGNRVKPHSYEQYF.

The rearrangement links TRBV15 to TRBJ1-1, with TRBD1 as a possible D gene (5 bases). Germline CDR1 reads LNHNV; CDR2 reads YYDKDF (reference sequence). This CDR3 contains 15 residues. V lost 0 bases and J lost 1, with 9 bases in between. CDR3 sequence reads: CATSREPTGNTEAFF. Here the CDR3 DNA reads TGTGCCACCAGCAGAGAACCCACAGGGAACACTGAAGCTTTCTTT.

The CDR3 DNA follows: TGTGCCAGCAGCGCGAACGCCCGAGCTCGGTCCTATGGCTACACCTTC. Protein: CASSANARARSYGYTF. The chain combines TRBV9 with TRBJ1-2; D is unclear. CDR1 is SGDLS and CDR2 is YYNGEE in the germline V gene. This CDR3 contains 16 residues. Trimming pared 3 bases from V and 4 bases from J, leaving 19 bases between.

The rearrangement joins TRBV5-4 to TRBJ1-1, with 7 positions matching TRBD1. The germline CDR1 and CDR2 sequences are SGHNT and YYREEE (reference sequence). CDR3 size: 12 residues. V was pared by 4 bases and J by 4 bases, with 1 base of the junction left unmatched. The CDR3 coding sequence is TGTGCCAGCAGCGCAGGGGGCACTGAAGCTTTCTTT. Translated, it gives CASSAGGTEAFF. Using reference TRBV5-4 and TRBJ1-1 for the parts outside the CDR3, the full variable domain is ETGVTQSPTHLIKTRGQQVTLRCSSQSGHNTVSWYQQALGQGPQFIFQYYREEENGRGNFPPRFSGLQFPNYSSELNVNALELDDSALYLCASSAGGTEAFFGQGTRLTVV.

The genes are TRBV5-6 and TRBJ2-7; possibly TRBD2 for D (6 bases). Trimming pared 2 bases from V and 7 bases from J, leaving 10 bases between. The CDR3 length is 12 residues. Germline assignment: CDR1 SGHDT and CDR2 YYEEEE. This chain's CDR3 is CASSFGGMEQYF. Written as DNA, the CDR3 is TGTGCCAGCAGCTTTGGAGGGATGGAGCAGTACTTC.

This chain connects TRBV7-2 to TRBJ2-2; 9 bases align to TRBD2. CDR3 size: 17 residues. Germline CDR1 and CDR2: SGHTA and FQGNSA. The trim removed 2 bases at V and 4 bases at J, leaving 8 bases unmatched. DNA of the CDR3: TGTGCCAGCAGCTTATACCAGCGGGAGGCGGGCACCGGGGAGCTGTTTTTT. It codes for CASSLYQREAGTGELFF.

The chain recombines TRBV27 with TRBJ2-2, with D possibly being TRBD1 (5 bases). The CDR3 runs 15 residues. Trimming removed 6 bases at V and 7 bases at J, with 18 bases between. Germline V gene data show CDR1 as MNHEY and CDR2 as SMNVEV (reference sequence). CDR3 DNA: TGTGCCAGCAGAGTTAGGGGTTCTCCTCGCGGGGAGCTGTTTTTT. As protein: CASRVRGSPRGELFF.

As to this clone: This sample includes further DNA sequences coding for the same CDR3. The J gene is TRBJ2-3, the V gene TRBV7-9; the match to TRBD2 covers 12 bases. Germline CDR1 reads SEHNR; CDR2 reads FQNEAQ (reference sequence). V lost 2 bases to trimming and J lost 3 bases; unmatched junction nucleotides: 0. This CDR3 has 15 amino acids. CDR3 sequence reads: CASSLTSGGTDTQYF. The CDR3 DNA is TGTGCCAGCAGCTTAACTAGCGGGGGGACAGATACGCAGTATTTT.

The chain couples TRBV10-3 to TRBJ2-5; D is unclear. Per the germline V gene, CDR1 is ENHRY and CDR2 is SYGVKD. This CDR3 region has 13 residues. With 10 bases removed from V and 3 bases from J, the gap between germline ends came to 15 bases. The CDR3 region is CATNTGSKETQYF. The CDR3 DNA sequence: TGTGCCACCAATACCGGGTCCAAAGAGACCCAGTACTTC.

The chain recombines TRBV27 with TRBJ1-6, with TRBD1 as a possible D gene (6 bases). The CDR3 is 16 residues long. Germline V gene data show CDR1 as MNHEY and CDR2 as SMNVEV (reference sequence). V was clipped by 2 bases and J by 7 bases, with 15 bases between them. The CDR3 coding sequence is TGTGCCAGCAGTTTACCCGGAGACAGGCTCAATTCACCCCTCCACTTT. Encoded protein: CASSLPGDRLNSPLHF.

Here the CDR3 DNA reads TGTGCCAGCAGCGTTAGGGGACTAGCGGGAGAGCTCCAAGAGACCCAGTACTTC. Protein sequence: CASSVRGLAGELQETQYF. V and J are TRBV9 and TRBJ2-5, with TRBD2 matching 14 bases. V shed 2 bases, J shed 1 base, and the junction held 7 bases outside the gene matches. This CDR3 spans 18 amino acids. CDR1 is SGDLS, CDR2 YYNGEE, per germline.

The chain couples TRBV2 to TRBJ1-6, with D perhaps matching TRBD1 (6 bases). Between the trimmed V and J ends, which lost 7 bases and 7 bases, there was a span of 17 bases. Per the germline V gene, CDR1 is SNHLY and CDR2 is FYNNEI. The CDR3 contains 15 residues. The CDR3 is CASKRTVTKNSPLHF. Here the CDR3 DNA reads TGTGCCAGCAAGCGGACAGTTACGAAAAATTCACCCCTCCACTTT.

The chain carries TRBV6-6 and TRBJ1-1; 7 nucleotides align to TRBD1. V shed 0 bases, J shed 0 bases, and the junction held 4 bases outside the gene matches. From germline, CDR1 is MNHNY and CDR2 SVGAGI (reference sequence). There are 16 residues in the CDR3. The CDR3 reads CASSYSLGQLNTEAFF. CDR3 coding DNA: TGTGCCAGCAGTTACTCCTTGGGACAGCTGAACACTGAAGCTTTCTTT.

V usage is TRBV10-2 and J usage is TRBJ2-7, with a tentative D call TRBD2 (6 bases). The CDR3 extends over 14 amino acids. The V gene lost 4 bases and the J gene lost 6 bases, with 16 bases spanning the gap. Germline CDR1 and CDR2: WSHSY and SAAADI. CDR3 protein: CASSAGGTVREQYF. The CDR3 DNA sequence: TGCGCCAGCAGTGCGGGCGGGACTGTACGCGAGCAGTACTTC.

The V and J genes are TRBV30 and TRBJ2-3, with 9 nucleotides matching TRBD1. Germline CDR1 reads GTSNPN; CDR2 reads SVGIG (reference sequence). CDR3 length equals 15 residues. V trimming: 2 bases; J trimming: 3 bases; junction bases outside the gene matches: 6. The CDR3 bases are TGTGCCTGGAGTCCGGACAGGGGCAGAACAGATACGCAGTATTTT. Protein sequence: CAWSPDRGRTDTQYF.

This chain uses TRBV14 with TRBJ2-7; TRBD2 aligns across 7 bases. The CDR3 loop spans 17 amino acids. CDR1 and CDR2 from the germline V gene are SGHDN and FVKESK. With 5 bases clipped from V and 0 bases from J, the junction kept 13 bases outside the gene matches. For the CDR3, the DNA is TGTGCCAGCAGCAAGACACCGTCCCGGGACTACTCCTACGAGCAGTACTTC. Its protein product is CASSKTPSRDYSYEQYF.

J is TRBJ2-6 and V is TRBV7-8, with 7 nucleotides matching TRBD1. J was trimmed by 2 bases and V by 3 bases; bases with no gene match: 1. Germline lookup yields CDR1 SGHVS and CDR2 FQNEAQ. The CDR3 sequence is 15 residues long. The CDR3 spells CASSFDRAGANVLTF. CDR3 coding DNA: TGTGCCAGCAGCTTCGACAGGGCTGGGGCCAACGTCCTGACTTTC.

This chain uses TRBV5-4 with TRBJ2-7, with TRBD2 as a possible D gene (6 bases). Germline V CDR1 and CDR2: SGHNT, YYREEE (reference sequence). The CDR3 loop spans 14 amino acids. Trimming took off 0 bases at V and 7 bases at J, with 14 bases between the two ends. CDR3 amino acids: CASSLEGLDTEQYF. Here the CDR3 DNA reads TGTGCCAGCAGCTTGGAGGGACTTGATACAGAGCAGTACTTC.